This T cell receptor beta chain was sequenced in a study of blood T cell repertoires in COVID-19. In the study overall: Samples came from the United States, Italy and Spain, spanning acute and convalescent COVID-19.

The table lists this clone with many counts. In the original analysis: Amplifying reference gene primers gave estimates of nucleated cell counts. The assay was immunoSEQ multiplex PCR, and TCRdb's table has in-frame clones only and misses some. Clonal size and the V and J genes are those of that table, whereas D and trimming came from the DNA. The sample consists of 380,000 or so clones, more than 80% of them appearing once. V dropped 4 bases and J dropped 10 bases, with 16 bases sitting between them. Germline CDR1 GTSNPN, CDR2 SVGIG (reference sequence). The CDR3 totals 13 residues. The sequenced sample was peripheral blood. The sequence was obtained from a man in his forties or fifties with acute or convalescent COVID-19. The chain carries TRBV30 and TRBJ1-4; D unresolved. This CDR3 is CAWNSLPEGKLFF. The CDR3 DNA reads TGTGCCTGGAATTCCCTACCGGAGGGAAAACTGTTTTTT.